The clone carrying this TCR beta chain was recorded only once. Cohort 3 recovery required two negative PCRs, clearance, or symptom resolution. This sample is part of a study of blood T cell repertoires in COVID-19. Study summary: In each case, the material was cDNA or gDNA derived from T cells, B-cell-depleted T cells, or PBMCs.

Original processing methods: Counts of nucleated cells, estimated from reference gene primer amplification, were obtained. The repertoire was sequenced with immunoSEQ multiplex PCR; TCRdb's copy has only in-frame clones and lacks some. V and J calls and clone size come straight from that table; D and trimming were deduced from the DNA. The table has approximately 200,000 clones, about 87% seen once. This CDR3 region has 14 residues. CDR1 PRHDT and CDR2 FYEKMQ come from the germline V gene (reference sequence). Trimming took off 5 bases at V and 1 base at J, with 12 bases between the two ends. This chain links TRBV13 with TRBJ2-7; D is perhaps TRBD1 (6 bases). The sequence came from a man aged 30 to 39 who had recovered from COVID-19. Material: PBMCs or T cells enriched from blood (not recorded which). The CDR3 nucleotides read TGTGCCAGCAGCCTCGTCAGGGGTTCCTACGAGCAGTACTTC. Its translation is CASSLVRGSYEQYF.